The present TCR beta chain was sequenced within a study of read filtering for tumor transcriptome and immune sequencing. Whole-study findings and limits: This fraction held mixed bone marrow immune cells after CD138-negative sorting. IR-seq captured clonotypes deeper and more reliably than RNA-seq. In IR-seq, single-read clonotypes were roughly 80% of clonotypes but around 3.5% of reads.

At the time of active disease, bone marrow was collected from every patient. The library was built from about 0.4 ug RNA with molecular barcoded adaptors for alpha/delta and beta/gamma chains. TCRdb recomputed calls from the reads with MiXCR, one row per CDR3 protein. Among 25,000 to 35,000 distinct CDR3 sequences listed, 18% were seen once. The germline V gene has CDR1 KGHSH and CDR2 LQKENI. V lost 4 bases to trimming and J lost 6 bases, with 18 bases between them. The length of the CDR3 is 16 residues. This clonotype was recorded at least ten times. Its antigen is not identified. This clonotype was obtained from a donor aged 40 or over with multiple myeloma. The chain joins TRBV18 to TRBJ2-2; TRBD2 might be the D (5 bases). The material sequenced was a population of CD138-negative cells sorted from bone marrow. The CDR3 region is CASSRPRGPGPGELFF. The CDR3 nucleotides read TGTGCCAGCTCACGCCCCCGAGGGCCCGGCCCCGGGGAGCTGTTTTTT. Full variable domain (missing parts from reference TRBV18 and TRBJ2-2): NAGVMQNPRHLVRRRGQEARLRCSPMKGHSHVYWYRQLPEEGLKFMVYLQKENIIDESGMPKERFSAEFPKEGPSILRIQQVVRGDSAAYFCASSRPRGPGPGELFFGEGSRLTVL.